This T cell receptor beta chain was sequenced during a study of cytomegalovirus exposure and HLA in healthy donors. Here immunoSEQ multiplex PCR was the method, and the copy in TCRdb shows in-frame clones only, minus some. In the table there are some 140,000 clones, less than 90% of which are singletons. To note about this clone: Its specificity is not known.

Study-wide findings and caveats: Overall, roughly 160 TCR beta chains were annotated as cytomegalovirus-associated.

The TCR originated in a man younger than 35 in good health and CMV-seropositive. Sequencing used PBMCs.

CDR3 in amino acids: CASSYSRAGGNTIYF. CDR3 nucleotides: TGTGCCAGCAGTTACTCACGGGCGGGAGGAAACACCATATATTTT. The chain couples TRBV6-5 to TRBJ1-3; D unresolved. V lost 0 bases and J 4 bases, leaving 10 bases between the germline ends. The CDR3 has 15 amino acids. Germline assignment: CDR1 MNHEY and CDR2 SVGAGI.